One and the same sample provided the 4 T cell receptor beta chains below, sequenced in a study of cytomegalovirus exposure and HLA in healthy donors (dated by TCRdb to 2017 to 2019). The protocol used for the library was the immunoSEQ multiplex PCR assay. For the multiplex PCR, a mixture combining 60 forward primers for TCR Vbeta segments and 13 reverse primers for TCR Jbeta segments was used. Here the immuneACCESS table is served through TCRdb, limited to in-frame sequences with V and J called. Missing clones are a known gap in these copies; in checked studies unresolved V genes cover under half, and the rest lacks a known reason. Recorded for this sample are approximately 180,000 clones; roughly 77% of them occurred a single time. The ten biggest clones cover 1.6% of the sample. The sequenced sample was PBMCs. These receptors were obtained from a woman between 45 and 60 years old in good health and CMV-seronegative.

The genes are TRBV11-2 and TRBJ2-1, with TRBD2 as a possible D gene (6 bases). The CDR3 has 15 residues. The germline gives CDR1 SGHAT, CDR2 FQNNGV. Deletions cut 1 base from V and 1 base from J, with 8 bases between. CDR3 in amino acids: CASSLGGESYNEQFF. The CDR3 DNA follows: TGTGCCAGCAGCTTAGGGGGGGAATCCTACAATGAGCAGTTCTTC.

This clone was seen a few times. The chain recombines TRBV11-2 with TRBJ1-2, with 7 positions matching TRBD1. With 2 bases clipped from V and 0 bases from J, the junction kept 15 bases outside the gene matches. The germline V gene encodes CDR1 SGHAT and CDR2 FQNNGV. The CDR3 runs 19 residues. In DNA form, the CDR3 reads TGTGCCAGCAGCTTAATAACCGGGACAGCCCGATCCTCTAACTATGGCTACACCTTC. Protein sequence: CASSLITGTARSSNYGYTF.

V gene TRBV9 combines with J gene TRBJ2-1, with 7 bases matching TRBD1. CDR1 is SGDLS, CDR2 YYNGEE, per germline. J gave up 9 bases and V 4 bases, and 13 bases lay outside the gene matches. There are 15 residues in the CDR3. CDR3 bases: TGTGCCAGCAGCCCCCAGACAGGGATATACGGTGAGCAGTTCTTC. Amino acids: CASSPQTGIYGEQFF. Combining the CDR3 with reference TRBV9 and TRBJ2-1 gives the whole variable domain DSGVTQTPKHLITATGQRVTLRCSPRSGDLSVYWYQQSLDQGLQFLIQYYNGEERAKGNILERFSAQQFPDLHSELNLSSLELGDSALYFCASSPQTGIYGEQFFGPGTRLTVL.

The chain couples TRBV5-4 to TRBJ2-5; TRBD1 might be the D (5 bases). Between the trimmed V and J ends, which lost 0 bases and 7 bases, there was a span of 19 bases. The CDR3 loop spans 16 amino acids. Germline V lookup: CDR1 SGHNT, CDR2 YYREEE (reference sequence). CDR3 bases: TGTGCCAGCAGCTTGGGGCAGGGATCCTTGGAAGGGACCCAGTACTTC. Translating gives CASSLGQGSLEGTQYF.